Listed here are 25 T cell receptor beta chains from one sample, sequenced in a study of blood T cell repertoires in COVID-19. The protocol was immunoSEQ multiplex PCR, while the TCRdb copy is restricted to in-frame clones and leaves out a portion. The sample lists around 91,000 clones, 85% seen once, with 38% in the top ten. The specimen was peripheral blood. The source of these receptors is a man older than 75 with acute or convalescent COVID-19.

J is TRBJ2-1 and V is TRBV7-9; D is possibly TRBD2 (6 bases). The CDR3 runs 14 residues. CDR1 is SEHNR and CDR2 is FQNEAQ in the germline V gene (reference sequence). Trimming removed 6 bases at V and 5 bases at J, with 14 bases between. The CDR3 region is CASSQLAIDNEQFF. CDR3 nucleotide sequence: TGTGCCAGCAGTCAACTAGCAATCGACAATGAGCAGTTCTTC. Drawing the rest from reference TRBV7-9 and TRBJ2-1, the complete variable domain is DTGVSQNPRHKITKRGQNVTFRCDPISEHNRLYWYRQTLGQGPEFLTYFQNEAQLEKSRLLSDRFSAERPKGSFSTLEIQRTEQGDSAMYLCASSQLAIDNEQFFGPGTRLTVL.

The chain uses TRBV4-1 and TRBJ2-1, with 11 bases identical to TRBD2. This CDR3 has 16 amino acids. Trimming took 1 base from V and 4 from J; bases not matched to a gene: 3. Germline values: CDR1 MGHRA, CDR2 YSYEKL. The CDR3 DNA reads TGCGCCAGCAGCCAAGCCCGGACTAGCGGGTACAATGAGCAGTTCTTC. Protein product: CASSQARTSGYNEQFF.

This chain uses TRBV27 with TRBJ2-2; 7 positions match TRBD1. This CDR3 region has 16 residues. Per the germline V gene, CDR1 is MNHEY and CDR2 is SMNVEV (reference sequence). V was pared by 5 bases and J by 3 bases, with 9 bases of the junction left unmatched. The CDR3 region is CASSPLETGYTGELFF. The CDR3 DNA sequence: TGTGCCAGCAGTCCGTTAGAGACAGGGTACACCGGGGAGCTGTTTTTT.

V gene TRBV29-1 combines with J gene TRBJ1-2; D is unresolved. CDR3 length equals 13 residues. Per the germline V gene, CDR1 is SQVTM and CDR2 is ANQGSEA. Trimming took 1 base from V and 6 from J, leaving 12 bases between them. The chain's CDR3 is CSVEGEPGDGYTF. In nucleotides, the CDR3 is TGCAGCGTTGAAGGGGAGCCTGGGGATGGCTACACCTTC.

J is TRBJ2-7 and V is TRBV30, with 9 bases that match TRBD2. This CDR3 region has 17 residues. The germline CDR1 and CDR2 sequences are GTSNPN and SVGIG (reference sequence). V lost 0 bases, J lost 0 bases, and 9 bases stayed unmatched. This CDR3 reads CAWSVQGLAQNSYEQYF. The CDR3 DNA follows: TGTGCCTGGAGTGTACAGGGACTAGCACAAAACTCCTACGAGCAGTACTTC.

The rearrangement joins TRBV6-5 to TRBJ2-7; D may be TRBD2 (6 bases). V lost 6 bases, J lost 6 bases, and 21 bases lay in between. The length of the CDR3 is 15 residues. Germline V CDR1 and CDR2: MNHEY, SVGAGI. In DNA form, the CDR3 reads TGTGCCAGCAGCCCCTTCCCGGCGGGGATTGGCGAGCAGTACTTC. This gives the protein CASSPFPAGIGEQYF.

Here the CDR3 reads CATRGAARSPGELFF. The CDR3 nucleotides are TGTGCCACCCGGGGGGCGGCACGGAGTCCCGGGGAGCTGTTTTTT. The genes are TRBV10-3 and TRBJ2-2; a weak D match, TRBD2 (7 bases). Trimming pared 10 bases from V and 6 bases from J, leaving 21 bases between. The CDR3 runs to 15 residues. In germline, CDR1 is ENHRY, CDR2 SYGVKD.

The chain recombines TRBV28 with TRBJ2-5; no reliable D call. From germline, CDR1 is MDHEN and CDR2 SYDVKM. This CDR3 spans 17 amino acids. V lost 2 bases and J lost 6, with 22 bases in between. The DNA for the CDR3 is TGTGCCAGCAGTTTAGGGTGGCAGGCCAACGCCGGCAAGACCCAGTACTTC. Encoded protein: CASSLGWQANAGKTQYF.

This chain joins TRBV19 and TRBJ2-5, with 9 nucleotides matching TRBD1. The V gene's germline CDR1 is LNHDA and CDR2 SQIVND (reference sequence). V lost 2 bases to trimming and J lost 3 bases; unmatched junction nucleotides: 7. CDR3 length equals 16 residues. This CDR3 is CASSIIWDRDEETQYF. CDR3 bases: TGTGCCAGTAGTATAATATGGGACAGGGATGAAGAGACCCAGTACTTC.

This chain connects TRBV3-1 (or the pseudogene TRBV3-2) to TRBJ1-1, with a possible D match to TRBD1 (5 bases). The CDR3 sequence is 12 residues long. Germline lookup yields CDR1 LGHDT and CDR2 YNNKEL (reference sequence). The ends were cut back, 1 base at V and 8 bases at J, with 8 bases in the middle. The CDR3 bases are TGTGCCAGCAGCCAAGTAGGGGTGGAAGCTTTCTTT. Translating gives CASSQVGVEAFF.

V usage is TRBV30 and J usage is TRBJ2-7; 7 bases fit TRBD2. CDR1 is GTSNPN and CDR2 is SVGIG in the germline V gene (reference sequence). CDR3 length: 16 residues. J gave up 2 bases and V 0 bases, and 10 bases lay outside the gene matches. CDR3 coding DNA: TGTGCCTGGAGTGTACAGCGGGGCGTATTTACCTACGAGCAGTACTTC. Translation gives CAWSVQRGVFTYEQYF.

The CDR3 loop reads CASSRDLQNTQYF. The CDR3 nucleotides read TGTGCCAGCAGTCGGGACTTGCAGAATACGCAGTATTTT. This chain joins TRBV5-8 and TRBJ2-3, with D perhaps matching TRBD2 (6 bases). Per germline, CDR1 SGHTS and CDR2 YDEGEE. The CDR3 consists of 13 residues. Trimming took 5 bases from V and 7 from J, leaving 14 bases between them.

The V and J genes are TRBV30 and TRBJ1-4; 7 bases match TRBD1. The CDR3 sequence is 15 residues long. With 4 bases clipped from V and 4 bases from J, the junction kept 9 bases outside the gene matches. CDR1 is GTSNPN and CDR2 is SVGIG in the germline V gene (reference sequence). Here the CDR3 DNA reads TGTGCCTGGACCCCAAGGGGGCAGCGTAATGAAAAACTGTTTTTT. Residues: CAWTPRGQRNEKLFF.

The V gene is TRBV10-3, the J gene TRBJ1-6; the D is unclear. The CDR3 is 15 residues long. Germline V gene data show CDR1 as ENHRY and CDR2 as SYGVKD. The ends were cut back, 7 bases at V and 10 bases at J, with 20 bases in the middle. Written as DNA, the CDR3 is TGTGCCATCACGGCCGGGCGGGGAGAGCGATCACCCCTCCACTTT. Encoded protein: CAITAGRGERSPLHF.

The count of this clone is one. The genes are TRBV9 and TRBJ2-3; the match to TRBD2 covers 10 bases. CDR3 length: 18 residues. Per germline, CDR1 SGDLS and CDR2 YYNGEE. V dropped 4 bases and J dropped 4; count of bases not matched to a gene: 15. The CDR3 protein is CASSPDPLSGRSSDTQYF. Written as DNA, the CDR3 is TGTGCCAGCAGCCCCGATCCCCTTAGCGGGAGGAGCTCAGATACGCAGTATTTT.

The CDR3 DNA sequence: TGTGCTAGTGGTTTGACAGGTCAAGAGACCCAGTACTTC. This translates into CASGLTGQETQYF. The chain links TRBV12-5 to TRBJ2-5, with D possibly being TRBD1 (5 bases). Trimming pared 2 bases from V and 2 bases from J, leaving 6 bases between. CDR1 is LGHNT and CDR2 is FRNRAP in the germline V gene. The CDR3 is made up of 13 amino acids.

This clone came up a few times. The chain carries TRBV5-6 and TRBJ2-4; 9 nucleotides agree with TRBD1. The CDR3 has 15 amino acids. With V trimmed by 0 bases and J by 7 bases, 5 bases remained unmatched. Germline CDR1 is SGHDT and CDR2 is YYEEEE. CDR3 sequence: CASSLGGQGENIQYF. CDR3 nucleotide sequence: TGTGCCAGCAGCTTGGGGGGACAGGGAGAGAACATTCAGTACTTC.

The gene calls are TRBV19 and TRBJ2-7; D not certain. The CDR3 sequence is 13 residues long. The V end was cut by 1 base, the J end by 3 bases, with 7 bases between. The germline gives CDR1 LNHDA, CDR2 SQIVND (reference sequence). Written as DNA, the CDR3 is TGTGCCAGTAGTATAGGAGCAGGCTACGAGCAGTACTTC. Translating gives CASSIGAGYEQYF.

Of note for this clone: The junction does not match germline at one end; this may be a read error. The chain employs TRBV18 and TRBJ1-2, with 8 bases lining up with TRBD1. The germline gives CDR1 KGHSH, CDR2 LQKENI. The CDR3 is made up of 13 amino acids. The CDR3 spells CASSQARDRWTVF. Written as DNA, the CDR3 is TGTGCCAGCTCACAGGCCCGGGACAGGTGGACAGTATTC.

This rearrangement joins TRBV7-9 to TRBJ1-1; D not resolved. The CDR3 contains 17 residues. The V gene's germline CDR1 is SEHNR and CDR2 FQNEAQ (reference sequence). V lost 4 bases to trimming and J lost 4 bases, with 22 bases between them. CDR3 nucleotides: TGTGCCAGCAGCTCCCTGGGAGCAGCGTCGGAGTCCACTGAAGCTTTCTTT. Protein sequence: CASSSLGAASESTEAFF.

The chain couples TRBV11-3 to TRBJ2-5; TRBD2 aligns across 13 bases. CDR3 length equals 16 residues. Unmatched junction bases numbered 8, after V lost 5 bases and J lost 5 bases. CDR1 is SGHNT, CDR2 YENEEA, per germline. The CDR3 DNA sequence: TGTGCCAGCAGCATCAGGACTAGCGGGAGCATTGAGACCCAGTACTTC. Translating it yields CASSIRTSGSIETQYF.

A few counts support this clone. The gene calls are TRBV6-4 and TRBJ2-1; 9 nucleotides align to TRBD2. Trimming at V came to 4 bases and at J to 0 bases, leaving 4 bases not matched to a gene. The CDR3 runs to 16 residues. Germline CDR1 MRHNA, CDR2 SNTAGT. CDR3 bases: TGTGCCAGCAGTGGGGCGGGAGGGTACTCCTACAATGAGCAGTTCTTC. Its translation is CASSGAGGYSYNEQFF.

The rearrangement links TRBV5-4 to TRBJ2-3, with D maybe TRBD2 (6 bases). This CDR3 spans 14 amino acids. With 0 bases removed from V and 1 base from J, the gap between germline ends came to 6 bases. Per germline, CDR1 SGHNT and CDR2 YYREEE (reference sequence). CDR3 in DNA: TGTGCCAGCAGCTTGGCTAGCGGCACAGATACGCAGTATTTT. It yields the protein CASSLASGTDTQYF.

The V gene is TRBV24-1, the J gene TRBJ2-2; no reliable D call. Trimming left V 4 bases short and J 4 bases short, with 15 bases between. This CDR3 has 16 residues. Germline V gene sequence: CDR1 KGHDR, CDR2 SFDVKD. The CDR3 sequence: CATSDPFDFPTGELFF. The CDR3 bases are TGTGCCACCAGTGACCCTTTCGACTTTCCCACCGGGGAGCTGTTTTTT.

This clone was picked up one time. The chain is built from TRBV7-6 and TRBJ1-2, with 7 bases that match TRBD1. The germline CDR1 and CDR2 sequences are SGHVS and FNYEAQ. The CDR3 is 15 amino acids. The ends lost 1 base at V and 9 bases at J; junction bases unmatched: 11. CDR3 nucleotides: TGTGCCAGCAGCTTAGGCCACAGGGGCATTAGTCGCTACACCTTC. This gives the protein CASSLGHRGISRYTF.